This is a list of T cell receptor beta chains from one sample in a study of T cells in Graves' hyperthyroidism and ophthalmopathy. TCRdb passed the multiplex PCR reads through MiXCR, listing each CDR3 protein once. The repertoire has around 400,000 distinct CDR3 sequences, 15% to 19% of them found once; the top ten carry about a quarter. What was sequenced was blood. These receptors originate from a woman younger than 30 with Graves' hyperthyroidism that later progressed to Graves' ophthalmopathy. Both conserved end residues are part of each CDR3. The order of the fields is clone size, D gene, J gene, V gene, CDR3 DNA, CDR3 protein. A D gene is named only where the DNA matches it firmly. Expanded clones get a size class; other rows say once, few or many, or leave the size out.

clone_size: .
d_call: TRBD1
j_call: TRBJ2-5
v_call: TRBV15
cdr3_nt: TGTGCCACCAGCAGAGCTCGACAGGGGGGAGAGACCCAGTACTTC
cdr3_aa: CATSRARQGGETQYF

clone_size: many
d_call: TRBD1
j_call: TRBJ2-7
v_call: TRBV28
cdr3_nt: TGTGCCAGCAGTTCCCGGACAGGGGGCTACGAGCAGTACTTC
cdr3_aa: CASSSRTGGYEQYF

clone_size: .
d_call: TRBD2
j_call: TRBJ2-1
v_call: TRBV13
cdr3_nt: TGTGCCAGCAAGAGAAGGACTAGTTTTTACAATGAGCAGTTCTTC
cdr3_aa: CASKRRTSFYNEQFF

clone_size: few
d_call: TRBD2
j_call: TRBJ2-1
v_call: TRBV7-3
cdr3_nt: TGTGCCAGCAGCTTAAACGGGAGGGCCGTCTACAATGAGCAGTTCTTC
cdr3_aa: CASSLNGRAVYNEQFF

clone_size: few
d_call: .
j_call: TRBJ2-5
v_call: TRBV6-1
cdr3_nt: TGTGCCAGCAGTGAATTAGCGTCGGACTGGGAGACCCAGTACTTC
cdr3_aa: CASSELASDWETQYF

clone_size: .
d_call: .
j_call: TRBJ1-1
v_call: TRBV7-2
cdr3_nt: TGTGCCAGCAGCCCGGGAGGGAGGGGGAAGAGCACTGAAGCTTTCTTT
cdr3_aa: CASSPGGRGKSTEAFF

clone_size: few
d_call: TRBD2
j_call: TRBJ2-7
v_call: TRBV7-2
cdr3_nt: TGTGCCAGCAGATCTAGCGGCCACGAGCAGTACTTC
cdr3_aa: CASRSSGHEQYF

clone_size: many
d_call: TRBD1
j_call: TRBJ1-1
v_call: TRBV5-1
cdr3_nt: TGCGCCAGCAGCGTAGGACAGGGCTACACTGAAGCTTTCTTT
cdr3_aa: CASSVGQGYTEAFF

clone_size: many
d_call: TRBD2
j_call: TRBJ2-7
v_call: TRBV2
cdr3_nt: TGTGCCAGCAGTGACCGGGCGGGAGGATCAGGCGAGCAGTACTTC
cdr3_aa: CASSDRAGGSGEQYF

clone_size: many
d_call: .
j_call: TRBJ1-4
v_call: TRBV3-1
cdr3_nt: TGTGCCAGCAGCCAAGGACCGCTTAATGAAAAACTGTTTTTT
cdr3_aa: CASSQGPLNEKLFF

clone_size: few
d_call: .
j_call: TRBJ1-6
v_call: TRBV6-1
cdr3_nt: TGTGCCAGCAGGTCCAGCATCTCCTATAATTCACCCCTCCACTTT
cdr3_aa: CASRSSISYNSPLHF

clone_size: many
d_call: TRBD2
j_call: TRBJ2-1
v_call: TRBV28
cdr3_nt: TGTGCCAGCAGTTTTGGGGGGGAAAACTACAATGAGCAGTTCTTC
cdr3_aa: CASSFGGENYNEQFF

clone_size: .
d_call: .
j_call: TRBJ1-1
v_call: TRBV20-1
cdr3_nt: TGCAGTGCTAGTAGGTTGGACACTGAAGCTTTCTTT
cdr3_aa: CSASRLDTEAFF

clone_size: few
d_call: TRBD2
j_call: TRBJ2-7
v_call: TRBV9
cdr3_nt: TGTGCCAGCAGCGTTAAGATTCGCCGCGGACTAGCTCCGAGCTCCTACGAGCAGTACTTC
cdr3_aa: CASSVKIRRGLAPSSYEQYF

clone_size: many
d_call: .
j_call: TRBJ1-2
v_call: TRBV20-1
cdr3_nt: TGCAGTGCTTCGGGCCAAGTCTCCTATGGCTACACCTTC
cdr3_aa: CSASGQVSYGYTF

clone_size: once
d_call: TRBD2
j_call: TRBJ2-2
v_call: TRBV6-2/TRBV6-3
cdr3_nt: TGTGCCAGCAGGCCGGGACTAGCGGGAGTAGAGGAGCTGTTTTTT
cdr3_aa: CASRPGLAGVEELFF

clone_size: few
d_call: TRBD1
j_call: TRBJ1-4
v_call: TRBV7-2
cdr3_nt: TGTGCCAGCAGCTCAGGGGGCCTGAGTGAAAAACTGTTTTTT
cdr3_aa: CASSSGGLSEKLFF

clone_size: few
d_call: TRBD1
j_call: TRBJ1-5
v_call: TRBV19
cdr3_nt: TGTGCCAGTAACCCGAGACAGGGAAGCAATCAGCCCCAGCATTTT
cdr3_aa: CASNPRQGSNQPQHF

clone_size: many
d_call: TRBD2
j_call: TRBJ2-5
v_call: TRBV5-8
cdr3_nt: TGTGCCAGCAGCTTTTCCCTAGCGGGAGGTCCCCAAGAGACCCAGTACTTC
cdr3_aa: CASSFSLAGGPQETQYF

clone_size: few
d_call: TRBD1
j_call: TRBJ2-7
v_call: TRBV5-1
cdr3_nt: TGCGCCAGCAGCTCTAGACCAGGGGGCTTCTACGAGCAGTACTTC
cdr3_aa: CASSSRPGGFYEQYF

clone_size: .
d_call: .
j_call: TRBJ2-6
v_call: TRBV9
cdr3_nt: TGTGCCAGCAGCGTAGGACGCTCTGGGGCCAACGTCCTGACTTTC
cdr3_aa: CASSVGRSGANVLTF

clone_size: many
d_call: TRBD2
j_call: TRBJ2-1
v_call: TRBV24-1
cdr3_nt: TGTGCCACCAGTGATTTGCCCGGGAGGTCATACAATGAGCAGTTCTTC
cdr3_aa: CATSDLPGRSYNEQFF

clone_size: many
d_call: TRBD2
j_call: TRBJ2-5
v_call: TRBV29-1
cdr3_nt: TGCAGCGTCGCTACTAGCGGGAGGGTCGGGGAGACCCAGTACTTC
cdr3_aa: CSVATSGRVGETQYF

clone_size: .
d_call: .
j_call: TRBJ1-5
v_call: TRBV20-1
cdr3_nt: TGCAGTCTCGGTCAGCCCCAGCATTTT
cdr3_aa: CSLGQPQHF

clone_size: .
d_call: TRBD2
j_call: TRBJ2-7
v_call: TRBV4-2
cdr3_nt: TGTGCCAGCGCTTCTAGCGGGGGGGCCTACGAGCAGTACTTC
cdr3_aa: CASASSGGAYEQYF